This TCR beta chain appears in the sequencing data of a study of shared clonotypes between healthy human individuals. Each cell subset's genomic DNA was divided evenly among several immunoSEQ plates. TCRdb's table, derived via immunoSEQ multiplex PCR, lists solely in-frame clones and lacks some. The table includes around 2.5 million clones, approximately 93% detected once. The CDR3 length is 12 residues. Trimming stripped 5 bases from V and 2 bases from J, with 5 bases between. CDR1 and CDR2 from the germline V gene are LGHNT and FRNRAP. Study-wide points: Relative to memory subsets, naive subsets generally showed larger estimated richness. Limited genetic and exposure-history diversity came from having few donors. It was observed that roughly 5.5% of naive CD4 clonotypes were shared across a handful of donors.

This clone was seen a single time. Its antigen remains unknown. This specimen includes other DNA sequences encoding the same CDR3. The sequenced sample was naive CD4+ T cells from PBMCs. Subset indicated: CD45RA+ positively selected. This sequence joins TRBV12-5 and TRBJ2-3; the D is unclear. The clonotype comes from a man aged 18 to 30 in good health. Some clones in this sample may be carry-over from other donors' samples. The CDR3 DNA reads TGTGCTAGTGGTAGAGCCACAGATACGCAGTATTTT. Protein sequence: CASGRATDTQYF.